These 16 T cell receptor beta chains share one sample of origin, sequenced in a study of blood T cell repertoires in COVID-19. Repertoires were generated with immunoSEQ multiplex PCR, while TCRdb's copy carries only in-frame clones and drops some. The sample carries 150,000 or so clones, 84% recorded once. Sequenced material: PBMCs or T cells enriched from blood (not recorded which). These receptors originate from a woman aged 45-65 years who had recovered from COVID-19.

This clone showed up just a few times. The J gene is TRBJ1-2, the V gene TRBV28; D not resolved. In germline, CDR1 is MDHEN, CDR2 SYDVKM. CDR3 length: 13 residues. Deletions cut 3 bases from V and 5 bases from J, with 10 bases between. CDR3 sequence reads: CASSLVAEYGYTF. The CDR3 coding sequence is TGTGCCAGCAGTTTGGTGGCGGAGTATGGCTACACCTTC.

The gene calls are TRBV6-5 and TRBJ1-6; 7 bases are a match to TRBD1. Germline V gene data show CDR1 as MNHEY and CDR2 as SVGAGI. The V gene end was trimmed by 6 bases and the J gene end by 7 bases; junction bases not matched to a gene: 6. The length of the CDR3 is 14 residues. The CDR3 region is CASSRGQENSPLHF. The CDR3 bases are TGTGCCAGCAGCCGCGGACAGGAAAATTCACCCCTCCACTTT.

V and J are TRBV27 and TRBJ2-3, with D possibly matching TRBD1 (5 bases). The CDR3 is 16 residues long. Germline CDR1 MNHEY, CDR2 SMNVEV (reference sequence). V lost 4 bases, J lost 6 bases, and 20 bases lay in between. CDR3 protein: CASSYDGAFSPDTQYF. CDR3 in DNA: TGTGCCAGCAGTTACGATGGGGCATTTTCACCCGATACGCAGTATTTT.

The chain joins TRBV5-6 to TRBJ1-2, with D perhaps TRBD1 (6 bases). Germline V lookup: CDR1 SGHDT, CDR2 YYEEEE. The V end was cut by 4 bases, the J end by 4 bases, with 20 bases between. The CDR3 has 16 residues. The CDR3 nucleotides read TGTGCCAGCAGCCCGCGGTCCACTCGACAGGCCTATGGCTACACCTTC. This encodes CASSPRSTRQAYGYTF.

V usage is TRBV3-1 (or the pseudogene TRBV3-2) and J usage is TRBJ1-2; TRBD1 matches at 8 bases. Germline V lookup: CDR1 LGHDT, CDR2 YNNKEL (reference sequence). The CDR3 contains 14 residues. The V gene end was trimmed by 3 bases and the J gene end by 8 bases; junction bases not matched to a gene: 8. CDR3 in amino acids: CASSHRGQDAGYTF. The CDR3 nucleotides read TGTGCCAGCAGCCACCGGGGACAGGATGCCGGCTACACCTTC.

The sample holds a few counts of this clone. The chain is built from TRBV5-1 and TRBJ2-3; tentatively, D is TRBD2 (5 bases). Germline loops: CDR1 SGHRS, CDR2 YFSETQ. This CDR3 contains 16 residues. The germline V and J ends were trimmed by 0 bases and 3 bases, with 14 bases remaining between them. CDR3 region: CASSLGGLGLTDTQYF. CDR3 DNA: TGCGCCAGCAGCTTGGGTGGACTTGGCCTTACAGATACGCAGTATTTT.

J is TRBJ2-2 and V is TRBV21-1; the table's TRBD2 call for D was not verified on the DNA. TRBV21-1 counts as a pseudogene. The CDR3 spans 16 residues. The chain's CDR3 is CASSNQRELKTGELFF. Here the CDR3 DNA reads TGTGCCAGCAGCAACCAGCGGGAGTTGAAAACCGGGGAGCTGTTTTTT.

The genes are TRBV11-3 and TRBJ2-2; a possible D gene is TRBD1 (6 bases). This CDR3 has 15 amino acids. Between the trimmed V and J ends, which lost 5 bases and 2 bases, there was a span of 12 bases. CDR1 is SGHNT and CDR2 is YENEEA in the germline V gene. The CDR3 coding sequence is TGTGCCAGCAGCCCCCTCAGGGGCAACACCGGGGAGCTGTTTTTT. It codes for CASSPLRGNTGELFF. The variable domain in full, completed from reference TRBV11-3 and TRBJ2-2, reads EAGVVQSPRYKIIEKKQPVAFWCNPISGHNTLYWYLQNLGQGPELLIRYENEEAVDDSQLPKDRFSAERLKGVDSTLKIQPAELGDSAVYLCASSPLRGNTGELFFGEGSRLTVL.

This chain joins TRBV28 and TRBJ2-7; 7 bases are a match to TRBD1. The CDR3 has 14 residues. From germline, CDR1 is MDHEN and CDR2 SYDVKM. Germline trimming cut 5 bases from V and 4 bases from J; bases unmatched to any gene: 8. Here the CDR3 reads CASSGPGQNYEQYF. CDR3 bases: TGTGCCAGCAGTGGACCGGGACAGAATTACGAGCAGTACTTC.

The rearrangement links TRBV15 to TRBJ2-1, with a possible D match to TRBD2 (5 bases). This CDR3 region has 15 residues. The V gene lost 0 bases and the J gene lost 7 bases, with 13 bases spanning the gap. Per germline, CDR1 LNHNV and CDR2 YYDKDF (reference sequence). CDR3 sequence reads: CATSRERAGWNEQFF. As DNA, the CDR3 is TGTGCCACCAGCAGAGAGAGGGCCGGTTGGAATGAGCAGTTCTTC.

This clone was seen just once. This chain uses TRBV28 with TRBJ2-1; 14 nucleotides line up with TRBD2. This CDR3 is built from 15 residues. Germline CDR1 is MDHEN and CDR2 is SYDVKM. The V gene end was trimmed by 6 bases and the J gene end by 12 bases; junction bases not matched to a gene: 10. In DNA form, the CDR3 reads TGTGCCAGCAGCTCCGGGACTAGCGGGAGTTGGAGGCAGTTCTTC. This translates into CASSSGTSGSWRQFF.

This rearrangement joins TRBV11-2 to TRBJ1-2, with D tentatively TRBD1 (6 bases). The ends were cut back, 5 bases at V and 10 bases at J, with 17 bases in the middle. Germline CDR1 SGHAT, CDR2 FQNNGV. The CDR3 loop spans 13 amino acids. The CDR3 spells CASSTPWTAYYTF. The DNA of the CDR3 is TGTGCCAGCAGCACACCTTGGACAGCTTACTACACCTTC.

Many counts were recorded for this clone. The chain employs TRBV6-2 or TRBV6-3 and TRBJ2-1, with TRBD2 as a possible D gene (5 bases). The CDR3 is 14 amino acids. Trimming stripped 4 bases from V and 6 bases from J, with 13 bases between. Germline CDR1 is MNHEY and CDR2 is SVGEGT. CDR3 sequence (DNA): TGTGCCAGCAGTTCGACGCCGACTACCAATGAGCAGTTCTTC. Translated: CASSSTPTTNEQFF.

This chain's CDR3 is CASNREGEKLFF. The CDR3 DNA is TGTGCCAGCAACAGGGAGGGTGAAAAACTGTTTTTT. The chain links TRBV19 to TRBJ1-4; D possibly corresponds to TRBD1 (6 bases). V gave up 9 bases and J gave up 7 bases, with 12 bases separating them. CDR1 and CDR2 from the germline V gene are LNHDA and SQIVND (reference sequence). This CDR3 has 12 amino acids.

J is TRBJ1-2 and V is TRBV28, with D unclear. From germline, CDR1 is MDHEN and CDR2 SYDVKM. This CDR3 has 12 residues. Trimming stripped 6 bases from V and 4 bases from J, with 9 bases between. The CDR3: CASRVISYGYTF. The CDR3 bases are TGTGCCAGCAGAGTTATCAGCTATGGCTACACCTTC.

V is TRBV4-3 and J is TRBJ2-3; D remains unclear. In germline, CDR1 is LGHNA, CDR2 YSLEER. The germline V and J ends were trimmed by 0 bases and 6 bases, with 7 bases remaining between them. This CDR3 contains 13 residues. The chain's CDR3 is CASSQESWDTQYF. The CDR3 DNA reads TGCGCCAGCAGCCAAGAGAGCTGGGATACGCAGTATTTT.